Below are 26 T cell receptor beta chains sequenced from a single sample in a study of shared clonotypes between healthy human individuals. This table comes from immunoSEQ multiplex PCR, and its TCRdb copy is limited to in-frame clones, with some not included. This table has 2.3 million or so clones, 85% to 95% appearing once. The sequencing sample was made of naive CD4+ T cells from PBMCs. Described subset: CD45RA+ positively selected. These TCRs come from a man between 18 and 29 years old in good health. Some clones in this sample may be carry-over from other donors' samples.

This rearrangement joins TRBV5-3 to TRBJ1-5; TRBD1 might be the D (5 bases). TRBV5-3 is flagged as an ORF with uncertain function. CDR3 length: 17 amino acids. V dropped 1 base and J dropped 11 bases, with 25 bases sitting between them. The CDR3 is CARSLFFGFFKGSAQHF. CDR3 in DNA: TGTGCCAGAAGCTTGTTTTTTGGGTTCTTTAAGGGGTCAGCCCAGCATTTT.

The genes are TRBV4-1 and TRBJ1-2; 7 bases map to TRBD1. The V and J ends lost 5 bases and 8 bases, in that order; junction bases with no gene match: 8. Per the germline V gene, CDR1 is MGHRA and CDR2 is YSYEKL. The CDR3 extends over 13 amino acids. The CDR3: CASSYRQGYGYTF. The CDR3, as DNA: TGCGCCAGCAGCTATAGACAGGGCTACGGCTACACCTTC.

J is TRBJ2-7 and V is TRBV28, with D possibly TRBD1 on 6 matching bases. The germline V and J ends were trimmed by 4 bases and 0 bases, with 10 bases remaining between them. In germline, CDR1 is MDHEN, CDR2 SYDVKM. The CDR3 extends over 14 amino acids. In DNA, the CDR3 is TGTGCCAGCAGTTATTCAGGGGTCTCCTACGAGCAGTACTTC. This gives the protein CASSYSGVSYEQYF.

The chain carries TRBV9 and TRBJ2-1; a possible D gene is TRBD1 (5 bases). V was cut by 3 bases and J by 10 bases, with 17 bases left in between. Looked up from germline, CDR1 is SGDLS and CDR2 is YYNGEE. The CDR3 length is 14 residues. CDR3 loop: CASSEGRRFREQFF. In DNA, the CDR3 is TGTGCCAGCAGCGAGGGGCGTAGGTTCCGGGAGCAGTTCTTC.

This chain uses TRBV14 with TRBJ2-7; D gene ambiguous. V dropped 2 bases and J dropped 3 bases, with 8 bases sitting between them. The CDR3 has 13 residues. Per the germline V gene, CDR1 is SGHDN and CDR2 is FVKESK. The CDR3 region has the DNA TGTGCCAGCAGCCAACGACGGAGCTACGAGCAGTACTTC. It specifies CASSQRRSYEQYF.

The DNA of the CDR3 is TGCGCCAGCAGCTTCCGCGGGGCGGGGGACACTGAAGCTTTCTTT. It specifies CASSFRGAGDTEAFF. This chain uses TRBV5-1 with TRBJ1-1, with D possibly being TRBD1 (5 bases). CDR3 length: 15 amino acids. The germline V gene encodes CDR1 SGHRS and CDR2 YFSETQ. Trimming cost V 2 bases and J 3 bases, with 14 bases left between them. The full variable domain, in which reference TRBV5-1 and TRBJ1-1 provide the parts outside the CDR3, is KAGVTQTPRYLIKTRGQQVTLSCSPISGHRSVSWYQQTPGQGLQFLFEYFSETQRNKGNFPGRFSGRQFSNSRSEMNVSTLELGDSALYLCASSFRGAGDTEAFFGQGTRLTVV.

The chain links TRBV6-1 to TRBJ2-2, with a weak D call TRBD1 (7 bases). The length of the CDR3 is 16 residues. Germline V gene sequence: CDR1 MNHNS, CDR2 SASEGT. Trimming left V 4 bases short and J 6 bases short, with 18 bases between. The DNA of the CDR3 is TGTGCCAGCAGTGGCGGGACAGACCCTTTTGCCGGGGAGCTGTTTTTT. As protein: CASSGGTDPFAGELFF.

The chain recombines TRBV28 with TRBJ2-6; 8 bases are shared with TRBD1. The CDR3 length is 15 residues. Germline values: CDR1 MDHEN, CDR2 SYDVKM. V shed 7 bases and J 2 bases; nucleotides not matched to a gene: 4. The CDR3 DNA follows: TGTGCCAGCAATACAGGGGGTACTGGGGCCAACGTCCTGACTTTC. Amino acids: CASNTGGTGANVLTF.

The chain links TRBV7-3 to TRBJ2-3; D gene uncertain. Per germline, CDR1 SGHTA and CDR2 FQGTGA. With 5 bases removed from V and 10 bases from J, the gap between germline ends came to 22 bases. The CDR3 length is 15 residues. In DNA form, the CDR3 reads TGTGCCAGCAGCCGTGGGTGGACCCAGGAAGGTGCGCAGTATTTT. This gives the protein CASSRGWTQEGAQYF.

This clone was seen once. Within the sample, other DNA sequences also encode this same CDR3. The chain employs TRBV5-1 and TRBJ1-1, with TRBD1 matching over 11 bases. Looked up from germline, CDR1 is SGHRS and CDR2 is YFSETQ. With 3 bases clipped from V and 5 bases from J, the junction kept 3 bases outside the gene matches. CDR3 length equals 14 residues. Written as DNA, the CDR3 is TGCGCCAGCAGCTCCGGGACAGGGGGAACTGAAGCTTTCTTT. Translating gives CASSSGTGGTEAFF.

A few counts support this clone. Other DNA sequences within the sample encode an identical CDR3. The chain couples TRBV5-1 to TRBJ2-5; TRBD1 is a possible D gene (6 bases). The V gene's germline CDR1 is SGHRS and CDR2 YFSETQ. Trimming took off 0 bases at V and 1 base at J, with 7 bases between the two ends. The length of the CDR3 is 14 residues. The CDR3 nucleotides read TGCGCCAGCAGCTTGGACAGGGTCCAAGAGACCCAGTACTTC. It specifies CASSLDRVQETQYF.

The CDR3 region is CASSTPDRGQGDTQYF. CDR3 coding DNA: TGTGCCAGCAGCACACCAGACAGGGGGCAAGGAGATACGCAGTATTTT. The chain links TRBV28 to TRBJ2-3; 10 positions match TRBD1. V was pared by 6 bases and J by 5 bases, with 11 bases of the junction left unmatched. The CDR3 spans 16 residues. From germline, CDR1 is MDHEN and CDR2 SYDVKM.

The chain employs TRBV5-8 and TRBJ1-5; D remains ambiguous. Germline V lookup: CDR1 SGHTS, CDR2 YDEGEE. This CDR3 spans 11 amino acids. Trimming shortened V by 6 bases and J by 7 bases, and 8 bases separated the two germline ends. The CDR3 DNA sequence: TGTGCCAGCAACATTTTCCAGCCCCAGCATTTT. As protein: CASNIFQPQHF.

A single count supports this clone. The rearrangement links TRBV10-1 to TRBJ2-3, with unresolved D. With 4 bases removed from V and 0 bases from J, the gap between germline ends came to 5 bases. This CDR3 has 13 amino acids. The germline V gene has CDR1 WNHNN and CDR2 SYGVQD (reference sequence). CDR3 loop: CASSGTSTDTQYF. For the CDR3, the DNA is TGCGCCAGCAGTGGAACAAGCACAGATACGCAGTATTTT.

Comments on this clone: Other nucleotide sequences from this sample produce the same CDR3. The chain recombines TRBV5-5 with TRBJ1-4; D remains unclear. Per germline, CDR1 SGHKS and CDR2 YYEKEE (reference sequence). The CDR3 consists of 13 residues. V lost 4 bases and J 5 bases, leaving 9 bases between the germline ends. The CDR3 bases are TGTGCCAGCAGCCCGGACTCGAATGAAAAACTGTTTTTT. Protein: CASSPDSNEKLFF.

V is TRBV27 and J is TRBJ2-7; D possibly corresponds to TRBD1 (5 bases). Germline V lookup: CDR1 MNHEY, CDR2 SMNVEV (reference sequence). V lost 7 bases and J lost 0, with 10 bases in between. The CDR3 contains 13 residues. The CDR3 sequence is CASIDSYSYEQYF. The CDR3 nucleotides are TGTGCCAGCATCGACAGTTACTCCTACGAGCAGTACTTC.

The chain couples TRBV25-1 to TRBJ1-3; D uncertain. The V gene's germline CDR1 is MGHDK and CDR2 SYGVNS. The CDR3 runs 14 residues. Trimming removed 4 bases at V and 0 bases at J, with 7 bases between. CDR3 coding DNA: TGTGCCAGCAGTGCTCCCAGCTCTGGAAACACCATATATTTT. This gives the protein CASSAPSSGNTIYF.

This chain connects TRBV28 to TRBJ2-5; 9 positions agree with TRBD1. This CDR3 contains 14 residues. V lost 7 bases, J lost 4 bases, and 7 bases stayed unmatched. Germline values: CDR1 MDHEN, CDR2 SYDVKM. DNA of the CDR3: TGTGCCAGCAACACAGGGGGCCCGAGAGAGACCCAGTACTTC. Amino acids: CASNTGGPRETQYF.

DNA of the CDR3: TGTGCCAGCAGCTTAATGTCTAGGGGACTAGCGGGAGTGGCTGAGCAGTTCTTC. Its translation: CASSLMSRGLAGVAEQFF. This chain links TRBV7-3 with TRBJ2-1; the match to TRBD2 covers 14 bases. The CDR3 has 18 residues. Germline loops: CDR1 SGHTA, CDR2 FQGTGA. V dropped 1 base and J dropped 9; count of bases not matched to a gene: 11. The variable domain in full, with the rest retrieved from reference TRBV7-3 and TRBJ2-1, is GAGVSQTPSNKVTEKGKYVELRCDPISGHTALYWYRQSLGQGPEFLIYFQGTGAADDSGLPNDRFFAVRPEGSVSTLKIQRTERGDSAVYLCASSLMSRGLAGVAEQFFGPGTRLTVL.

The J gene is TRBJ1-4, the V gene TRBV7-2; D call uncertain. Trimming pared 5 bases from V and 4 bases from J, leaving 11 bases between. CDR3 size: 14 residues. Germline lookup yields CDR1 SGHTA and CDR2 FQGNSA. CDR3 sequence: CASSPRRNNEKLFF. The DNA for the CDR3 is TGTGCCAGCAGCCCAAGGCGCAATAATGAAAAACTGTTTTTT.

CDR3 region: CASSSGLAGGVETQYF. In DNA, the CDR3 is TGTGCCAGCAGCTCGGGACTAGCGGGAGGTGTAGAGACCCAGTACTTC. V is TRBV11-2 and J is TRBJ2-5; 15 bases line up with TRBD2. V lost 4 bases and J lost 4; bases outside the gene matches: 4. The CDR3 consists of 16 residues. Germline lookup yields CDR1 SGHAT and CDR2 FQNNGV.

In nucleotides, the CDR3 is TGTGCTAGTGGTTTAAACGGGGCGAACACCGGGGAGCTGTTTTTT. As protein: CASGLNGANTGELFF. V and J are TRBV12-5 and TRBJ2-2; a possible D gene is TRBD2 (5 bases). V lost 3 bases and J lost 0, with 8 bases in between. The CDR3 runs 15 residues. The V gene's germline CDR1 is LGHNT and CDR2 FRNRAP.

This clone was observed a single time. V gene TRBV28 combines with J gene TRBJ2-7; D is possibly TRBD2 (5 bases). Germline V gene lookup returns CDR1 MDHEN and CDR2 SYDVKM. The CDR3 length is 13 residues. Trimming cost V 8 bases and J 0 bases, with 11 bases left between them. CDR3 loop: CASLDFFSYEQYF. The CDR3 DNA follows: TGTGCCAGCTTGGACTTCTTCTCCTACGAGCAGTACTTC.

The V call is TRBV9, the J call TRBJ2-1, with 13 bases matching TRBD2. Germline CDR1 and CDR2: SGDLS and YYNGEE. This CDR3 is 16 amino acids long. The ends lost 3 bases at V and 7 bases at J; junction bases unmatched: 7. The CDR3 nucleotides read TGTGCCAGCAGCGCCCGGACTAGCGGGAGTGGAAATGAGCAGTTCTTC. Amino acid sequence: CASSARTSGSGNEQFF.

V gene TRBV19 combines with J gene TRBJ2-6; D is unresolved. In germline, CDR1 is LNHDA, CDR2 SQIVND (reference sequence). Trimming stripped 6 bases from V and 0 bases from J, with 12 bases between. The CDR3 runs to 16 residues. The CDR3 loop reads CASSGPPSSGANVLTF. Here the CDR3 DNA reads TGTGCCAGTAGCGGACCGCCGAGCTCTGGGGCCAACGTCCTGACTTTC.

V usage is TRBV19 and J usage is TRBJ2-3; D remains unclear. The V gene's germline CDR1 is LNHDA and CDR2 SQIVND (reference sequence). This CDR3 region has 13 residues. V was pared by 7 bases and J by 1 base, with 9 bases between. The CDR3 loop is CASTGWGTDTQYF. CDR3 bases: TGTGCCAGTACGGGTTGGGGCACAGATACGCAGTATTTT. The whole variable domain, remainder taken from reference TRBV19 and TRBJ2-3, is DGGITQSPKYLFRKEGQNVTLSCEQNLNHDAMYWYRQDPGQGLRLIYYSQIVNDFQKGDIAEGYSVSREKKESFPLTVTSAQKNPTAFYLCASTGWGTDTQYFGPGTRLTVL.